A selection of T cell receptor beta chains follows, all from one sample in a study of T-cell reconstitution after alpha-beta-depleted transplantation in children. MiXCR, applied by TCRdb to the PCR reads, yields one record per CDR3 protein. The sample has a few hundred thousand distinct CDR3 sequences, 43% seen once. The material was PBMCs, obtained before TCRalphabeta/CD19-depleted stem cell transplant. Source of these receptors: a girl between 2 and 10 years old with aplastic anemia, due to receive a stem cell transplant. CDR3s include the opening cysteine and the closing phenylalanine or tryptophan. The D gene is left open where the match is weak. A row's size may be missing; if present it is once, few, many or a size class.

D: TRBD2
V: TRBV7-2
size: NA
J: TRBJ2-1
DNA: TGTGCCAGCAGCTTATCTGGCGGGAGGGGGCCTGAGCAGTTCTTC
CDR3: CASSLSGGRGPEQFF

D: TRBD2
V: TRBV11-3
size: many
J: TRBJ2-2
DNA: TGTGCCAGCAGCCTCGGCGGCGGGGGAGGCGCCGGGGAGCTGTTTTTT
CDR3: CASSLGGGGGAGELFF

D: NA
V: TRBV20-1
size: NA
J: TRBJ2-1
DNA: TGCAGTGCTAGAGAATGGGGGAGCTCCTACAATGAGCAGTTCTTC
CDR3: CSAREWGSSYNEQFF

D: NA
V: TRBV18
size: NA
J: TRBJ2-4
DNA: TGTGCCAGCTCACCCACGGACAGACAGTTAGCCAAAAACATTCAGTACTTC
CDR3: CASSPTDRQLAKNIQYF

D: NA
V: TRBV5-1
size: NA
J: TRBJ2-5
DNA: TGCGCCAGCAGCTTGGCTGCCAGGGCTGGAGAGACCCAGTACTTC
CDR3: CASSLAARAGETQYF

D: NA
V: TRBV20-1
size: few
J: TRBJ2-5
DNA: TGCAGTGCTAGGGGTTCACTTGGGCGGGAGACCCAGTACTTC
CDR3: CSARGSLGRETQYF

D: NA
V: TRBV20-1
size: few
J: TRBJ2-4
DNA: TGCAGTGCTACACGCGACCCAGCCAAAAACATTCAGTACTTC
CDR3: CSATRDPAKNIQYF

D: NA
V: TRBV20-1
size: NA
J: TRBJ1-5
DNA: TGCAGTGCTAGACCAGACCCAGGTTATAGCAATCAGCCCCAGCATTTT
CDR3: CSARPDPGYSNQPQHF

D: NA
V: TRBV10-3
size: NA
J: TRBJ2-1
DNA: TGTGCCATCAGTCCGACAGAAGATGAGCAGTTCTTC
CDR3: CAISPTEDEQFF

D: NA
V: TRBV7-9
size: NA
J: TRBJ1-2
DNA: TGTGCCAGCAGCTTAGGCGGTCGGGACACTTTCAACTATGGCTACACCTTC
CDR3: CASSLGGRDTFNYGYTF

D: NA
V: TRBV12-3/TRBV12-4
size: few
J: TRBJ2-6
DNA: TGTGCCAGCAGTTTCGGTGGGGCCAACGTCCTGACTTTC
CDR3: CASSFGGANVLTF

D: TRBD2
V: TRBV29-1
size: many
J: TRBJ2-2
DNA: TGCAGCGTTCTCCGGGACTACCTCACCGGGGAGCTGTTTTTT
CDR3: CSVLRDYLTGELFF

D: NA
V: TRBV6-1
size: NA
J: TRBJ2-1
DNA: TGTGCCAGCCAGGGCGGGGACTACAATGAGCAGTTCTTC
CDR3: CASQGGDYNEQFF

D: NA
V: TRBV3-1
size: NA
J: TRBJ2-2
DNA: TGTGCCAGCAGCCCCCGGGGCTATAGATCTCCCGGGGAGCTGTTTTTT
CDR3: CASSPRGYRSPGELFF

D: NA
V: TRBV24-1
size: many
J: TRBJ1-1
DNA: TGTGCCATAAGGGGAACCAGGGAGGCTGAAGCTTTCTTT
CDR3: CAIRGTREAEAFF

D: NA
V: TRBV4-1
size: NA
J: TRBJ2-7
DNA: TGCGCCAGCAGCCAAGATCCGGGACTCCACTCGGGTTTTCCCTACGAGCAGTACTTC
CDR3: CASSQDPGLHSGFPYEQYF

D: NA
V: TRBV29-1
size: many
J: TRBJ2-1
DNA: TGCAGCGGAGGGCTTGGGTGGGCCCTCAATGAGCAGTTCTTC
CDR3: CSGGLGWALNEQFF

D: NA
V: TRBV9
size: NA
J: TRBJ2-1
DNA: TGTGCCAGCAGCGTAGGAAACGACAATGAGCAGTTCTTC
CDR3: CASSVGNDNEQFF

D: NA
V: TRBV9
size: NA
J: TRBJ2-1
DNA: TGTGCCAGCAGCAGTGGCAGGTTTTTGTACAATGAGCAGTTCTTC
CDR3: CASSSGRFLYNEQFF

D: TRBD1
V: TRBV12-3/TRBV12-4
size: NA
J: TRBJ2-7
DNA: TGTGCCAGCACCATTAGGACAGGGGCAGCCTCCGAGCAGTACTTC
CDR3: CASTIRTGAASEQYF

D: NA
V: TRBV2
size: many
J: TRBJ2-3
DNA: TGTGCCAGCGAACAAGGCGCAGATACGCAGTATTTT
CDR3: CASEQGADTQYF

D: NA
V: TRBV13
size: NA
J: TRBJ1-1
DNA: TGTGCCAGCAGCTTGGACTTCCGAATGAACACTGAAGCTTTCTTT
CDR3: CASSLDFRMNTEAFF

D: TRBD1
V: TRBV5-1
size: NA
J: TRBJ2-7
DNA: TGCGCCAGCAGCTTGGGGGACAGGGTACGCGAGCAGTACTTC
CDR3: CASSLGDRVREQYF

D: TRBD1
V: TRBV11-3
size: NA
J: TRBJ2-1
DNA: TGTGCCAGCAGCTTAGAGGGGACAGGCGATTACAATGAGCAGTTCTTC
CDR3: CASSLEGTGDYNEQFF

D: NA
V: TRBV29-1
size: NA
J: TRBJ2-7
DNA: TGCAGCGTCGAAGGCCCCTACTTC
CDR3: CSVEGPYF

D: TRBD2
V: TRBV29-1
size: NA
J: TRBJ2-3
DNA: TGCAGCGCACACCGAGCGGGAGGGGCAGATACGCAGTATTTT
CDR3: CSAHRAGGADTQYF

D: NA
V: TRBV12-3/TRBV12-4
size: few
J: TRBJ2-3
DNA: TGTGCCAGCAGTTTTTTTAGTTACAGACGCACAGATACGCAGTATTTT
CDR3: CASSFFSYRRTDTQYF

D: NA
V: TRBV29-1
size: NA
J: TRBJ1-3
DNA: TGCAGCGCCGCAGGGTCAGGAAACACCATATATTTT
CDR3: CSAAGSGNTIYF

D: NA
V: TRBV7-9
size: NA
J: TRBJ1-1
DNA: TGTGCCAGCAGCGCCTCACAGGGTCGCACTGAAGCTTTCTTT
CDR3: CASSASQGRTEAFF

D: TRBD1
V: TRBV11-2
size: few
J: TRBJ1-1
DNA: TGTGCCAGCAGCCATTGGGACAGGGGATGGACTGAAGCTTTCTTT
CDR3: CASSHWDRGWTEAFF

D: NA
V: TRBV24-1
size: NA
J: TRBJ2-3
DNA: TGTGCCACCAGTGCCAATTCCCGATCAGATACGCAGTATTTT
CDR3: CATSANSRSDTQYF

D: NA
V: TRBV5-5
size: NA
J: TRBJ2-2
DNA: TGTGCCAGCAGCGTGACCCCCACAGGGCGAAACACCGGGGAGCTGTTTTTT
CDR3: CASSVTPTGRNTGELFF

D: NA
V: TRBV28
size: once
J: TRBJ1-6
DNA: TGTGCCAGCAGTTTAGGTTCGCGGACGGATTATTCACCCCTCCACTTT
CDR3: CASSLGSRTDYSPLHF

D: NA
V: TRBV20-1
size: NA
J: TRBJ2-7
DNA: TGCAGTGCCACCCCAGGGGTTAACGAGCAGTACTTC
CDR3: CSATPGVNEQYF

D: TRBD2
V: TRBV5-1
size: NA
J: TRBJ2-1
DNA: TGCGCCAGCAGCCCCGGTGGAGTAGCGGGAGGGCCTTTCAATGAGCAGTTCTTC
CDR3: CASSPGGVAGGPFNEQFF

D: TRBD2
V: TRBV11-2
size: NA
J: TRBJ2-7
DNA: TGTGCCAGCAGCTTAGGGACTAGCGTTGCCTACGAGCAGTACTTC
CDR3: CASSLGTSVAYEQYF

D: NA
V: TRBV12-3/TRBV12-4
size: many
J: TRBJ2-5
DNA: TGTGCCAGCGGCGTTACAGGGCCCCAAGAGACCCAGTACTTC
CDR3: CASGVTGPQETQYF

D: NA
V: TRBV20-1
size: NA
J: TRBJ2-1
DNA: TGCAGTGCTAGATACGGGAGTATTATTTACAATGAGCAGTTCTTC
CDR3: CSARYGSIIYNEQFF

D: TRBD2
V: TRBV20-1
size: once
J: TRBJ2-3
DNA: TGCAGTGTAGGCAGGCTAGCGGGGACGGATACGCAGTATTTT
CDR3: CSVGRLAGTDTQYF

D: TRBD1
V: TRBV29-1
size: NA
J: TRBJ2-7
DNA: TGCAGCGTTGAAGAAGGGACAGCTTACTCCTACGAGCAGTACTTC
CDR3: CSVEEGTAYSYEQYF

D: TRBD2
V: TRBV12-3/TRBV12-4
size: NA
J: TRBJ2-3
DNA: TGTGCCAGCAGTTTCTGGGGACTAGCGGGGGGAACAGATACGCAGTATTTT
CDR3: CASSFWGLAGGTDTQYF

D: NA
V: TRBV7-9
size: NA
J: TRBJ2-7
DNA: TGTGCCAGCAGCTTAGAGGCACAACCCTACGAGCAGTACTTC
CDR3: CASSLEAQPYEQYF

D: TRBD1
V: TRBV20-1
size: NA
J: TRBJ2-3
DNA: TGCAGTGCTAAGACAGGGGGAAGCGATACGCAGTATTTT
CDR3: CSAKTGGSDTQYF

D: TRBD2
V: TRBV5-6
size: NA
J: TRBJ2-3
DNA: TGTGCCAGCAGTTTACGGGGGGTGGATACGCAGTATTTT
CDR3: CASSLRGVDTQYF

D: TRBD2
V: TRBV24-1
size: NA
J: TRBJ2-3
DNA: TGTGCCACCAGTGATACGTTCAGCGGGGAGAGCACAGATACGCAGTATTTT
CDR3: CATSDTFSGESTDTQYF

D: TRBD1
V: TRBV20-1
size: NA
J: TRBJ2-7
DNA: TGCAGTGGTGGAACAGGGGGCTACGAGCAGTACTTC
CDR3: CSGGTGGYEQYF

D: NA
V: TRBV10-2
size: few
J: TRBJ2-2
DNA: TGCGCCAGCAGTGAATCCCACGGGGACACCGGGGAGCTGTTTTTT
CDR3: CASSESHGDTGELFF

D: NA
V: TRBV12-3/TRBV12-4
size: NA
J: TRBJ1-2
DNA: TGTGCCAGCAGTTTATCTGGCAGGCCCTATGGCTACACCTTC
CDR3: CASSLSGRPYGYTF

D: TRBD2
V: TRBV9
size: few
J: TRBJ2-5
DNA: TGTGCCAGCAGCGTAGCCCCGGGACTAGCGGGAGGCCAAGAGACCCAGTACTTC
CDR3: CASSVAPGLAGGQETQYF

D: TRBD2
V: TRBV6-5
size: few
J: TRBJ2-1
DNA: TGTGCCAGCAGTTACTGGACTAGCGGTTTCAATGAGCAGTTCTTC
CDR3: CASSYWTSGFNEQFF

D: NA
V: TRBV2
size: NA
J: TRBJ2-3
DNA: TGTGCCAGCTTAGGGGACACAGATACGCAGTATTTT
CDR3: CASLGDTDTQYF

D: NA
V: TRBV15
size: many
J: TRBJ2-3
DNA: TGTGCCACCAGCAGAGAATCCCCATTAGGTAGGGGGCGGGGGAGGACAGATACGCAGTATTTT
CDR3: CATSRESPLGRGRGRTDTQYF

D: TRBD1
V: TRBV12-3/TRBV12-4
size: NA
J: TRBJ1-5
DNA: TGTGCCAGCAGTCTAGGGACAGGGGGTTATCCCCAGCATTTT
CDR3: CASSLGTGGYPQHF